This T cell receptor beta chain emerged from a study of identical twins. Findings of the study overall: Models underestimated TCR alpha sharing (out-of-frame) in monozygotic twins. The more abundant beta clonotypes in cord blood had fewer insertions, and memory repertoires did not show this.

This clonotype has a single count. Its antigen is not identified. With 0 bases clipped from V and 4 bases from J, the junction kept 0 bases outside the gene matches. The CDR3 length is 16 residues. Per germline, CDR1 MNHEY and CDR2 SMNVEV (reference sequence). In TCRdb, the 5' RACE reads were re-called with MiXCR into one record per CDR3 protein. Of some 440,000 distinct CDR3 sequences listed, 24% are singletons. Another study also made use of these data, one on T cells expressing NK-cell markers.

The chain has TRBV27 and TRBJ2-5; 15 positions agree with TRBD2. Sequenced sample: CD4+ T cells sorted from blood. This receptor was taken from a woman under 30 in good health. The CDR3 sequence: CASSLSGLAGGETQYF. CDR3 DNA: TGTGCCAGCAGTTTATCGGGACTAGCGGGGGGAGAGACCCAGTACTTC.